Described below is a single T cell receptor (beta chain) sequence and its context. CDR1 SEHNR and CDR2 FQNEAQ come from the germline V gene (reference sequence). Trimming left V 5 bases short and J 6 bases short, with 7 bases between. There are 11 residues in the CDR3. The source of the sample is a study of blood T cell repertoires in COVID-19. As handled by the study authors: Quantification of nucleated cells was approximated via reference gene primer amplification. Generated by immunoSEQ multiplex PCR, the TCRdb table keeps only in-frame clones and is missing some. The DNA gave D and trimming, while V, J and clone size come from that table. Among more than 150,000 clones listed, approximately 88% were seen once.

The origin of this receptor is a woman aged 55-70 years with acute or convalescent COVID-19. This chain links TRBV7-9 with TRBJ1-2; D gene ambiguous. Material: peripheral blood. The CDR3 DNA reads TGTGCCAGCAGCAGCATCGATGGCTACACCTTC. Its translation: CASSSIDGYTF. Variable domain in full (rest from reference TRBV7-9 and TRBJ1-2): DTGVSQNPRHKITKRGQNVTFRCDPISEHNRLYWYRQTLGQGPEFLTYFQNEAQLEKSRLLSDRFSAERPKGSFSTLEIQRTEQGDSAMYLCASSSIDGYTFGSGTRLTVV.